The present T cell receptor (beta chain) was sequenced within a study of shared clonotypes between healthy human individuals. The run depth of the assay was deep. Genomic DNA per cell subset filled all wells of several immunoSEQ plates. In the original processing: With immunoSEQ giving junction-only sequences and no quality scores, filtering differed. Assay used: immunoSEQ multiplex PCR; TCRdb lists only in-frame clones, some missing. The DNA gave D and trimming, while V, J and clone size come from that table. The table has about 470,000 clones, about 85% seen once. V gave up 9 bases and J gave up 4 bases; unmatched junction bases: 10. CDR3 length equals 15 residues. The germline gives CDR1 SGHVS, CDR2 FQNEAQ. Donors were healthy HIV-negative adults without recent acute infections or vaccinations.

This sequence originates from a woman aged 40 to 50 in good health. Some clones in this sample may be carry-over from other donors' samples. This chain joins TRBV7-8 and TRBJ2-3; 10 bases line up with TRBD2. Sequencing was performed on PBMCs. The CDR3 reads CASLKKREGSDTQYF. CDR3 sequence (DNA): TGTGCCAGTCTCAAGAAGCGGGAGGGCTCAGATACGCAGTATTTT.